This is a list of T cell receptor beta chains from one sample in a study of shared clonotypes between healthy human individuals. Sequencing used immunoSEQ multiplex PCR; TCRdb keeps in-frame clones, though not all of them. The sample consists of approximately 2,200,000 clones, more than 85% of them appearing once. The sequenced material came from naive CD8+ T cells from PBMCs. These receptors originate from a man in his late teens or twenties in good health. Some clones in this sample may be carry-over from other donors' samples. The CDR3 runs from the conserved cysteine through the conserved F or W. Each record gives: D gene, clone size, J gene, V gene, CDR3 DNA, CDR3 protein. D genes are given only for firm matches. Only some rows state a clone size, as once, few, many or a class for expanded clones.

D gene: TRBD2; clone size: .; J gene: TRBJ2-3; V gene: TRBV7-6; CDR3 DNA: TGTGCCAGCAGCTTAACGACTAGCGGAAGCACAGATACGCAGTATTTT; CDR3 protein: CASSLTTSGSTDTQYF
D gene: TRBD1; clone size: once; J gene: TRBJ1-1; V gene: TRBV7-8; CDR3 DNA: TGTGCCAGCAGCTTAGGGTTACCGGGACAGGGATTGGGTCGGTCTGAAGCTTTCTTT; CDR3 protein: CASSLGLPGQGLGRSEAFF
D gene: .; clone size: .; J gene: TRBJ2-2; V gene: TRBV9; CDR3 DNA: TGTGCCAGCAGCGTAGTGGTGGAGAGCGGCACCGGGGAGCTGTTTTTT; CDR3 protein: CASSVVVESGTGELFF
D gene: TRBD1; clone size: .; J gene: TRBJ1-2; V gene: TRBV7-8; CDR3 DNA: TGTGCCAGCAGCTCTCTCTTAGCAGGCGCGGACAGGGGAACTAACTATGGCTACACCTTC; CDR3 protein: CASSSLLAGADRGTNYGYTF
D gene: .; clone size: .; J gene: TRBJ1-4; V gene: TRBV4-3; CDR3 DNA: TGCGCCAGCAGCCCTCGCTTGGACAGATTTAATGAAAAACTGTTTTTT; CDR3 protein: CASSPRLDRFNEKLFF
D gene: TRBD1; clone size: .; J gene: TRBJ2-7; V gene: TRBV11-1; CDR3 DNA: TGTGCCAGCAGCTGGGACAGGGGATACGAGCAGTACTTC; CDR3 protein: CASSWDRGYEQYF
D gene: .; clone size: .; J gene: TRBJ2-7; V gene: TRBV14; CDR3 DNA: TGTGCCAGCAGCCATGGACCGGGGGCTCTCTACGAGCAGTACTTC; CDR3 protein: CASSHGPGALYEQYF
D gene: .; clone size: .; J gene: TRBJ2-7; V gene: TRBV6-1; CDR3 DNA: TGTGCCAGCAGTGAGGGACGTCGGTACGAGCAGTACTTC; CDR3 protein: CASSEGRRYEQYF
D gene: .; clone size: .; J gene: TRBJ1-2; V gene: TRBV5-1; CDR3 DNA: TGCGCCAGCAGCTCTACCCGGGCCTCGGGAGGTGGCTACACCTTC; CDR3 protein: CASSSTRASGGGYTF
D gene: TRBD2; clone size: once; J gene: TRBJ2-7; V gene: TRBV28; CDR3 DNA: TGTGCCAGCAGTTTCCAATCGACTAGCCCTACCTACGAGCAGTACTTC; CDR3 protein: CASSFQSTSPTYEQYF
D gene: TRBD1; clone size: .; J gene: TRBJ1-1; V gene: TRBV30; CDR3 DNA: TGTGCCTGGAGCACAGGGGGTGGCACTGAAGCTTTCTTT; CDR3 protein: CAWSTGGGTEAFF
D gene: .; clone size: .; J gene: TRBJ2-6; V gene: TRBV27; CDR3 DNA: TGTGCCAGCAGTTCTCCAGGCTCTGGGGCCAACGTCCTGACTTTC; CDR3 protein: CASSSPGSGANVLTF
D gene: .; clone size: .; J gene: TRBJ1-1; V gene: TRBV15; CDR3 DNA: TGTGCCACCAGCAGAGACGGTAGGCCGAACACTGAAGCTTTCTTT; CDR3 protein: CATSRDGRPNTEAFF
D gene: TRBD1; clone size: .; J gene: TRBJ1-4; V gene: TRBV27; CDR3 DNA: TGTGCCAGCAGTCCCGGACAGGGATGGGAAAAACTGTTTTTT; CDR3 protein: CASSPGQGWEKLFF
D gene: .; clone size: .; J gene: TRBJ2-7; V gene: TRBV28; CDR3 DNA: TGTGCCATCCAGGCGAGCGAGCAGTACTTC; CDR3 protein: CAIQASEQYF
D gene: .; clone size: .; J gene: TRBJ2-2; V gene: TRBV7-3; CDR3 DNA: TGTGCCAGCAGCCTCCGGGCCGGGGAGCTGTTTTTT; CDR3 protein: CASSLRAGELFF
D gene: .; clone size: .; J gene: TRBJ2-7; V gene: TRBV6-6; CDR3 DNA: TGTGCCAGCAGTTACCGATCACGGTCCGGGGGATACGAGCAGTACTTC; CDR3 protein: CASSYRSRSGGYEQYF
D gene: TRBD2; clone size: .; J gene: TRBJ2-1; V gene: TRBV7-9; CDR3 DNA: TGTGCCAGCAGCTTTCCTGAGCGGGGCGCGAGCTCCTACAATGAGCAGTTCTTC; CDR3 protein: CASSFPERGASSYNEQFF
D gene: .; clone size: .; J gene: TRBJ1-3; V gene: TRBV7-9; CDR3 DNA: TGTGCCAGCAGCTTAATGTCGAGGCCCTCCGGAAACACCATATATTTT; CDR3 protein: CASSLMSRPSGNTIYF
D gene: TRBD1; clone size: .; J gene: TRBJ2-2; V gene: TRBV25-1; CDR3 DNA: TGTGCCAGCAGTGATCAGACAGGGATAAGTATGGTGTTTTTT; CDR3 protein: CASSDQTGISMVFF
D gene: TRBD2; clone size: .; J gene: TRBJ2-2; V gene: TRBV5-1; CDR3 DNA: TGCGCCAGCAGCTTACCCCTAGCGGTAGGGAACACCGGGGAGCTGTTTTTT; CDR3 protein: CASSLPLAVGNTGELFF
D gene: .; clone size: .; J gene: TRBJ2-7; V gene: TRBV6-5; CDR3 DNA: TGTGCCAGCAGTTACGGAACAGGCAACGAGCAGTACTTC; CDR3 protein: CASSYGTGNEQYF
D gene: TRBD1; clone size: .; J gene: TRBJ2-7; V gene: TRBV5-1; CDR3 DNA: TGCGCCAGCAGCTGGGGGGACAGGGGTGGCTCCTACGAGCAGTACTTC; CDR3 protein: CASSWGDRGGSYEQYF
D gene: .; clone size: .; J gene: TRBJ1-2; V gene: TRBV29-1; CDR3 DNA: TGCAGCGGTAGGGTAGACTATGGCTACACCTTC; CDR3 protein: CSGRVDYGYTF
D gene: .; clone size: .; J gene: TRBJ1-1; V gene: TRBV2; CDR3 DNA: TGTGCCAGCAGTGTAGTTCCCAGGAACACTGAAGCTTTCTTT; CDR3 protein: CASSVVPRNTEAFF
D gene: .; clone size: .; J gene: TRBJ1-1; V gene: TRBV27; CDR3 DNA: TGTGCCAGCAGTTTATTATCGAGGACGGCCTATCGTGAAGCTTTCTTT; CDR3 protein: CASSLLSRTAYREAFF
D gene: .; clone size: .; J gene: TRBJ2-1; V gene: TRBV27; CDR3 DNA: TGTGCCAGCAGTTACCTACAGGTGGGCAATGAGCAGTTCTTC; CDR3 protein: CASSYLQVGNEQFF
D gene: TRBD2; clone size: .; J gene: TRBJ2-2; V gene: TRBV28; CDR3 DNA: TGTGCCAGCAGTTCCCTAGCGGACCTCGGGGAGCTGTTTTTT; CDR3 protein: CASSSLADLGELFF
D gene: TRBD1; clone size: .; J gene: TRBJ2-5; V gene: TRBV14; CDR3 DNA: TGTGCCAGCAGCCCAAGGACAGGGGACTTACAAGAGACCCAGTACTTC; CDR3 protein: CASSPRTGDLQETQYF
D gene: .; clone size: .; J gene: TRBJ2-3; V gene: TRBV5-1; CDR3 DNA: TGCGCCAGCAGCTCCGGTACCCGCCGGGACAACCAACTTCTGGCCGGAGATACGCAGTATTTT; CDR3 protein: CASSSGTRRDNQLLAGDTQYF
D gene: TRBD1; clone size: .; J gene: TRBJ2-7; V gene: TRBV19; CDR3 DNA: TGTGCCAGTAGTATGGGGCAGGGGGCTCTCTACGAGCAGTACTTC; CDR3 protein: CASSMGQGALYEQYF
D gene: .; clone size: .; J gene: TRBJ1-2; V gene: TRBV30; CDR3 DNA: TGTGCCTGGGGGGGGCAGTATGGCTACACCTTC; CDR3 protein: CAWGGQYGYTF
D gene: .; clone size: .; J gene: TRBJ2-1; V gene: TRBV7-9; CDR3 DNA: TGTGCCAGCAGCTCAGGGGCCAATGAGCAGTTCTTC; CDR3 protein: CASSSGANEQFF
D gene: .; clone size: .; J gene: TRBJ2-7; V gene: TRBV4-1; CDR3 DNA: TGCGCCAGCAGCCCGGACAGAGCCGGGGCCCGCACCTACGAGCAGTACTTC; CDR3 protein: CASSPDRAGARTYEQYF
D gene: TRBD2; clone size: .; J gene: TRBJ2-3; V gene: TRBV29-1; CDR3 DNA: TGCAGCGCCGAAGGACTAGCGGCCCCCACAGATACGCAGTATTTT; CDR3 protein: CSAEGLAAPTDTQYF
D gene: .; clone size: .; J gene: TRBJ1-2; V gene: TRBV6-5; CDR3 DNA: TGTGCCAGCACGATGGGGATAGTTGATGGCTACACCTTC; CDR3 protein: CASTMGIVDGYTF
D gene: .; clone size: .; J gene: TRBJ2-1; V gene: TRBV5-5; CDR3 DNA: TGTGCCAGCAGCTTGTACAATGAGCAGTTCTTC; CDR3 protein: CASSLYNEQFF
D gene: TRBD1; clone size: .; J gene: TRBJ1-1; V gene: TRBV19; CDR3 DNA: TGTGCCACATCGACAGGGGGGTCTGAAGCTTTCTTT; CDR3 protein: CATSTGGSEAFF
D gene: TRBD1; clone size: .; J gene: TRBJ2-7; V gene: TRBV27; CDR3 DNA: TGTGCCAGCAGTCCGCGGACAGGATCCTACGAGCAGTACTTC; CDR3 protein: CASSPRTGSYEQYF
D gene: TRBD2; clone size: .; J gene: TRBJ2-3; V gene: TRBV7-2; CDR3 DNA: TGTGCCAGCAGGTCCCCTCTAGCGGGAGTAAGCACAGATACGCAGTATTTT; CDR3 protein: CASRSPLAGVSTDTQYF
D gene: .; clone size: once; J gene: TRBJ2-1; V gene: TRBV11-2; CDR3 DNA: TGTGCCAGCAGCCACCTCCCCCAAGAGCAGTTCTTC; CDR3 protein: CASSHLPQEQFF
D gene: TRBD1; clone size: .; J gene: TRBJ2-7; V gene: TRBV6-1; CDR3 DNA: TGTGCCAGCAGGGACAGGGGATACGAGCAGTACTTC; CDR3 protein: CASRDRGYEQYF
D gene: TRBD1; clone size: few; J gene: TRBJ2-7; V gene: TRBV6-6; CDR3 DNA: TGTGCCAGCAGTTACGGGCAGGGGGTCTCCTACGAGCAGTACTTC; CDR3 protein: CASSYGQGVSYEQYF
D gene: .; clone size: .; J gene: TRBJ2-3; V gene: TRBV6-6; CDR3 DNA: TGTGCCAGCAGTGGCGATGGGCGGACGCAGTATTTT; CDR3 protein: CASSGDGRTQYF
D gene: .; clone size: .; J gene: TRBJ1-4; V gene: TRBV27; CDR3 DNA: TGTGCCAGCAGTTTACTTAAGAGGGAAAAACTGTTTTTT; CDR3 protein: CASSLLKREKLFF
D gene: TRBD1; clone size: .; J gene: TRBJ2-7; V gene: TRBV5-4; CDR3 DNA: TGTGCCAGCAGTCGCGGGACAGGGGGGTACGAGCAGTACTTC; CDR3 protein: CASSRGTGGYEQYF
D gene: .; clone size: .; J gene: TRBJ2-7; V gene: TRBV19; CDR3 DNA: TGTGCCAGTAGTATCCGTCCCGGCTACGAGCAGTACTTC; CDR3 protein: CASSIRPGYEQYF
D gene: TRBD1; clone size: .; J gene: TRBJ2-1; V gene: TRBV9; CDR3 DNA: TGTGCCAGCAGCTCCCGACAGGGGGCCCACAATGAGCAGTTCTTC; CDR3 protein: CASSSRQGAHNEQFF
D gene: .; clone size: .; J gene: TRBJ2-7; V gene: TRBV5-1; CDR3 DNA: TGCGCCAGCAGCTGGGAACAAAGCTACGAGCAGTACTTC; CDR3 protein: CASSWEQSYEQYF
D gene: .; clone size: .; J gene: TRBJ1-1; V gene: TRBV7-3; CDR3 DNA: TGTGCCAGCAGCTTAGATGGGCTCGAAGCTTTCTTT; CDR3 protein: CASSLDGLEAFF
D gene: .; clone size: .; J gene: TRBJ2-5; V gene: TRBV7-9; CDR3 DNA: TGTGCCACCCCCCTGGCGGGCGACTTACAAGAGACCCAGTACTTC; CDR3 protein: CATPLAGDLQETQYF
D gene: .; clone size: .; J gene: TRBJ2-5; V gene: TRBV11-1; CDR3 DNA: TGTGCCAGCAGCGCAGACAGGTACCAAGAGACCCAGTACTTC; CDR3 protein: CASSADRYQETQYF